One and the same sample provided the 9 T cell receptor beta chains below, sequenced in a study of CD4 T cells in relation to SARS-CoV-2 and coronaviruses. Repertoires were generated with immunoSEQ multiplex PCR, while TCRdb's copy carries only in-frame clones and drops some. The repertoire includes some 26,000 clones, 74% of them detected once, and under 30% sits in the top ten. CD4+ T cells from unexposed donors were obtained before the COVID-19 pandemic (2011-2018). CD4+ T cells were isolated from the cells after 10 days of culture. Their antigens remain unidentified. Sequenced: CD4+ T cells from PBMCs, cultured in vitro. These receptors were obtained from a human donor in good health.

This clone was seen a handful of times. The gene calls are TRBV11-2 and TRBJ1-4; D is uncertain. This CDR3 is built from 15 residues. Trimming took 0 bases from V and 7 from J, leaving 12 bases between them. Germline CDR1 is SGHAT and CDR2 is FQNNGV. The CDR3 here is CASSLDGSEFEKLFF. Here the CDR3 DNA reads TGTGCCAGCAGCTTAGATGGCAGCGAGTTTGAAAAACTGTTTTTT.

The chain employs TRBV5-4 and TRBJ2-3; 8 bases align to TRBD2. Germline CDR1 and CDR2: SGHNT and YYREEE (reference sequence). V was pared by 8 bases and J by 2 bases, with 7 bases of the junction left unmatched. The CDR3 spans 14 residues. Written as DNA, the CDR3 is TGTGCCAGTAGCAGCGGGAGCAACACAGATACGCAGTATTTT. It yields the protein CASSSGSNTDTQYF.

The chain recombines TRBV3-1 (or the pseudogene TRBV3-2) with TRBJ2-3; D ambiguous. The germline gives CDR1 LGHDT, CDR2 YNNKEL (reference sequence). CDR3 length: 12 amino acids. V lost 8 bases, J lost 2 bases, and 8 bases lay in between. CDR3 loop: CASSQYTDTQYF. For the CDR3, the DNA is TGTGCCAGCTCTCAATACACAGATACGCAGTATTTT.

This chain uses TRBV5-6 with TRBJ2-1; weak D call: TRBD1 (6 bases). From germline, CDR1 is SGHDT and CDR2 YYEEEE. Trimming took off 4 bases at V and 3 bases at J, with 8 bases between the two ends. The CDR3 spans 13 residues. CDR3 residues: CASSPGHYNEQFF. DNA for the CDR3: TGTGCCAGCAGCCCGGGACACTACAATGAGCAGTTCTTC.

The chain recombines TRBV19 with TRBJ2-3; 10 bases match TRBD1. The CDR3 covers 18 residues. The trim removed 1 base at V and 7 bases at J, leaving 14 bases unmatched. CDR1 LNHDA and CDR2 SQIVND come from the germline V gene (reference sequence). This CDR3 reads CASSIASPSTGGKYTQYF. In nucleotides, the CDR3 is TGTGCCAGTAGTATAGCCTCCCCCTCGACAGGGGGCAAGTATACGCAGTATTTT.

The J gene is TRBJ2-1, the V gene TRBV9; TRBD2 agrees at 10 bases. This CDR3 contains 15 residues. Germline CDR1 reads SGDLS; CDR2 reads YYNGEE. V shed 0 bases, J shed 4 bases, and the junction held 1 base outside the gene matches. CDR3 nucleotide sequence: TGTGCCAGCAGCGTAGCTAGCGGGGGTTACAATGAGCAGTTCTTC. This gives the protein CASSVASGGYNEQFF.

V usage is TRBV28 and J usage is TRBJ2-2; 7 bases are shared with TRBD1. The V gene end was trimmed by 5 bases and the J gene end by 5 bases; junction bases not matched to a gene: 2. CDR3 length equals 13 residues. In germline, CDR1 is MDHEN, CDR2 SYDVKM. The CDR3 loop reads CASSPTGTGELFF. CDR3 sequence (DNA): TGTGCCAGCAGTCCGACAGGGACCGGGGAGCTGTTTTTT.

The CDR3 DNA sequence: TGTGCCAGCAGCTTAACTGGTCACAGCACCTCGAATACGCAGTATTTT. Protein sequence: CASSLTGHSTSNTQYF. This chain joins TRBV7-3 and TRBJ2-3; D is ambiguous. Germline V gene data show CDR1 as SGHTA and CDR2 as FQGTGA. Trimming left V 0 bases short and J 7 bases short, with 17 bases between. CDR3 length: 16 amino acids.

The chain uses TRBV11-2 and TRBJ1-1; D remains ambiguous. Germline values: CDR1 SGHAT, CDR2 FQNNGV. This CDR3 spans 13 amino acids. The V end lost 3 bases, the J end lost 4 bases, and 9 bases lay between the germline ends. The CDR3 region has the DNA TGTGCCAGCAGCTTGGCGGAGTTCACTGAAGCTTTCTTT. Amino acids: CASSLAEFTEAFF.